Listed here are 19 T cell receptor beta chains from one sample, sequenced in a study of T cells in Graves' hyperthyroidism and ophthalmopathy. RNA transcripts gave rise to amplified TCR beta CDR3 regions. The primer set for the first-round RT-PCR of the TCR CDR3 was HTBI. TCRdb called the multiplex PCR reads again in MiXCR, with one record for every CDR3 protein. The sample consists of approximately 480,000 distinct CDR3 sequences, under 25% of them appearing once. The sequencing sample was made of blood. These receptors were obtained from a man between 18 and 35 years old with Graves' hyperthyroidism.

This clonotype occurred many times. The chain combines TRBV11-2 with TRBJ1-6; D gene unclear. Trimming took off 1 base at V and 7 bases at J, with 8 bases between the two ends. Germline CDR1 is SGHAT and CDR2 is FQNNGV. This CDR3 contains 14 residues. The CDR3 sequence: CASSLGQVNSPLHF. CDR3 nucleotides: TGTGCCAGCAGCTTAGGGCAAGTAAATTCACCCCTCCACTTT.

The chain carries TRBV10-3 and TRBJ1-1; no firm D call. CDR1 is ENHRY, CDR2 SYGVKD, per germline. CDR3 length: 12 residues. V lost 6 bases and J lost 0, with 5 bases in between. The CDR3 region is CAISALNTEAFF. As DNA, the CDR3 is TGTGCCATCAGCGCCCTGAACACTGAAGCTTTCTTT.

This chain connects TRBV6-1 to TRBJ1-2, with D possibly matching TRBD1 (6 bases). Looked up from germline, CDR1 is MNHNS and CDR2 is SASEGT. The germline V and J ends were trimmed by 3 bases and 4 bases, with 15 bases remaining between them. CDR3 length equals 15 residues. CDR3 in DNA: TGTGCCAGCAGTGACCTAGCGGGGGGGCCCTATGGCTACACCTTC. Translating gives CASSDLAGGPYGYTF.

This clonotype has ten or more counts. The chain links TRBV12-3 or TRBV12-4 to TRBJ2-2, with 9 bases lining up with TRBD1. V shed 7 bases, J shed 5 bases, and the junction held 14 bases outside the gene matches. CDR3 size: 17 residues. The CDR3 nucleotides read TGTGCCAGCACCACGAACCGGGACAGGGAGGGAACCGGGGAGCTGTTTTTT. This codes for CASTTNRDREGTGELFF.

The chain uses TRBV4-3 and TRBJ2-2; D perhaps matches TRBD2 (5 bases). V lost 0 bases to trimming and J lost 4 bases, with 15 bases between them. The CDR3 loop spans 17 amino acids. Germline V lookup: CDR1 LGHNA, CDR2 YSLEER. For the CDR3, the DNA is TGCGCCAGCAGCCAAGAGCGAGGAGGCCCTCTCACCGGGGAGCTGTTTTTT. Amino acid sequence: CASSQERGGPLTGELFF.

This clonotype was counted many times. The gene calls are TRBV27 and TRBJ1-5; maybe TRBD1 (5 bases). The germline CDR1 and CDR2 sequences are MNHEY and SMNVEV (reference sequence). Trimming removed 3 bases from V and 7 bases from J, with 13 bases in between. CDR3 length equals 14 residues. The CDR3 is CASSFSGTGQPQHF. The DNA for the CDR3 is TGTGCCAGCAGTTTCTCCGGGACGGGCCAGCCCCAGCATTTT.

In regard to this clonotype: This sequence may be a read error, since a much larger clone differs from it by one base. The J gene is TRBJ1-1, the V gene TRBV12-3 or TRBV12-4, with TRBD1 as a possible D gene (5 bases). The CDR3 extends over 14 amino acids. V shed 4 bases and J shed 0 bases, with 9 bases lying between them. The CDR3 DNA is TGTGCCAGCAGTTCGGACATCATGAACACTGAAGCTTTCTTT. Protein product: CASSSDIMNTEAFF.

The chain has TRBV20-1 and TRBJ2-4, with D perhaps TRBD2 (5 bases). Germline V gives CDR1 DFQATT, CDR2 SNEGSKA (reference sequence). The CDR3 is made up of 14 amino acids. V was cut by 3 bases and J by 0 bases, with 9 bases left in between. The CDR3 is CSAREDLAKNIQYF. The CDR3 DNA reads as TGCAGTGCTAGGGAGGACCTAGCCAAAAACATTCAGTACTTC.

The rearrangement joins TRBV5-5 to TRBJ2-5; 7 bases fit TRBD2. This CDR3 is 14 amino acids long. With 7 bases clipped from V and 1 base from J, the junction kept 7 bases outside the gene matches. From germline, CDR1 is SGHKS and CDR2 YYEKEE (reference sequence). CDR3 protein: CASCEAGIQETQYF. CDR3 sequence (DNA): TGTGCCAGCTGTGAAGCGGGGATCCAAGAGACCCAGTACTTC. Filled out from reference TRBV5-5 and TRBJ2-5, the complete variable domain reads DAGVTQSPTHLIKTRGQQVTLRCSPISGHKSVSWYQQVLGQGPQFIFQYYEKEERGRGNFPDRFSARQFPNYSSELNVNALLLGDSALYLCASCEAGIQETQYFGPGTRLLVL.

The table lists this clonotype with many counts. The chain links TRBV20-1 to TRBJ1-1; D is perhaps TRBD1 (5 bases). The CDR3 has 13 amino acids. Germline values: CDR1 DFQATT, CDR2 SNEGSKA (reference sequence). V was cut by 3 bases and J by 1 base, with 9 bases left in between. CDR3 region: CSARDTKNTEAFF. The CDR3 DNA is TGCAGTGCTAGGGACACCAAGAACACTGAAGCTTTCTTT.

About this clonotype itself: This may come from a read error, since a much larger clone is one base off. This rearrangement joins TRBV27 to TRBJ1-5; tentatively, D is TRBD1 (6 bases). CDR1 and CDR2 from the germline V gene are MNHEY and SMNVEV (reference sequence). This CDR3 has 14 amino acids. This chain's CDR3 is CTSSFSGADQPQHF. CDR3 sequence (DNA): TGTACCAGCAGTTTTTCGGGGGCAGATCAGCCCCAGCATTTT.

This clonotype was seen only a few times. A read error may be the cause here, since a much bigger clone is one base away. The chain couples TRBV15 to TRBJ2-2; 7 bases are shared with TRBD2. The CDR3 consists of 14 residues. CDR1 and CDR2 (germline): LNHNV, YYDKDF (reference sequence). The CDR3 DNA sequence: TGTGCCACCGGGGGGGGATGGAACACCGGGGAGCTGTGTTTT. Amino acid sequence: CATGGGWNTGELCF.

This clonotype was seen repeatedly, ten times or more. V is TRBV11-3 and J is TRBJ2-7; tentatively, D is TRBD1 or TRBD2 (5 bases each). The CDR3 spans 11 residues. V shed 5 bases and J shed 13 bases, with 15 bases lying between them. CDR1 and CDR2 (germline): SGHNT, YENEEA. The CDR3 DNA reads as TGTGCCAGCAGCAACGGGGCAGGGATTTACTTC. As protein: CASSNGAGIYF.

This clonotype was seen ten or more times. The chain couples TRBV6-1 to TRBJ2-2; unclear D gene. The CDR3 has 14 amino acids. V lost 6 bases and J lost 7, with 15 bases in between. Looked up from germline, CDR1 is MNHNS and CDR2 is SASEGT. The CDR3 protein is CASSTPRGGGELFF. Here the CDR3 DNA reads TGTGCCAGCAGCACTCCCCGCGGCGGCGGGGAGCTGTTTTTT.

The V call is TRBV6-5, the J call TRBJ1-1; D unclear. The V end lost 3 bases, the J end lost 5 bases, and 13 bases lay between the germline ends. The CDR3 extends over 14 amino acids. Per the germline V gene, CDR1 is MNHEY and CDR2 is SVGAGI. The CDR3 DNA is TGTGCCAGCAGTTATTCTATGACTGGAACTGAAGCTTTCTTT. It specifies CASSYSMTGTEAFF.

The J gene is TRBJ2-5, the V gene TRBV2; 10 bases map to TRBD2. Germline assignment: CDR1 SNHLY and CDR2 FYNNEI. V shed 4 bases and J 3 bases; nucleotides not matched to a gene: 8. This CDR3 has 16 amino acids. CDR3 coding DNA: TGTGCCAGCAGTGTTAGGACTAGCGGAATGGAAGAGACCCAGTACTTC. Translating gives CASSVRTSGMEETQYF.

The sample holds many counts of this clonotype. The J gene is TRBJ1-1, the V gene TRBV20-1; D unclear. With 0 bases removed from V and 4 bases from J, the gap between germline ends came to 9 bases. The germline CDR1 and CDR2 sequences are DFQATT and SNEGSKA (reference sequence). CDR3 size: 13 residues. Written as DNA, the CDR3 is TGCAGTGCTAGAGACATCCTATTCACTGAAGCTTTCTTT. This translates into CSARDILFTEAFF.

At least ten counts were recorded for this clonotype. The chain joins TRBV6-1 to TRBJ1-1; D not certain. This CDR3 spans 14 amino acids. Per germline, CDR1 MNHNS and CDR2 SASEGT. V lost 3 bases to trimming and J lost 5 bases, with 13 bases between them. The DNA for the CDR3 is TGTGCCAGCAGTGAGAGGCTGAAAGGTACTGAAGCTTTCTTT. This translates into CASSERLKGTEAFF.

This clonotype was seen a few times. The chain links TRBV11-1 to TRBJ2-7, with D perhaps TRBD2 (6 bases). V lost 4 bases and J lost 0, with 19 bases in between. The CDR3 has 17 amino acids. CDR1 and CDR2 (germline): SGHAT, FQDESV (reference sequence). CDR3 coding DNA: TGTGCCAGCAGCTACCACACCGGGACTCCCAGCTCCTACGAGCAGTACTTC. Protein sequence: CASSYHTGTPSSYEQYF.